A single sample gave rise to the 8 T cell receptor beta chains below, sequenced in a study of blood T cell repertoires in COVID-19. TCRdb's table, derived via immunoSEQ multiplex PCR, lists solely in-frame clones and lacks some. The sample has some 45,000 clones, 92% seen once. The sample consisted of peripheral blood. These receptors were collected from a human donor in a cohort sampled during active COVID-19.

This clone was recorded once. V is TRBV11-2 and J is TRBJ2-3, with 9 bases identical to TRBD2. The V gene end was trimmed by 7 bases and the J gene end by 2 bases; junction bases not matched to a gene: 13. CDR3 length equals 17 residues. Germline V gives CDR1 SGHAT, CDR2 FQNNGV. The CDR3 bases are TGTGCCAGCACATATGGGGCTAGCGGGGTCTACACAGATACGCAGTATTTT. Its protein is CASTYGASGVYTDTQYF.

This clone was seen just once. The chain combines TRBV27 with TRBJ2-7; no firm D call. This CDR3 region has 16 residues. CDR1 is MNHEY, CDR2 SMNVEV, per germline (reference sequence). Trimming left V 0 bases short and J 3 bases short, with 15 bases between. In nucleotides, the CDR3 is TGTGCCAGCAGTTTATCGGGCAGGTCCCCAAACTACGAGCAGTACTTC. Translating gives CASSLSGRSPNYEQYF.

The rearrangement joins TRBV6-2 or TRBV6-3 to TRBJ2-1; the match to TRBD2 covers 8 bases. The junction had 12 bases not matched to a gene; V was cut back by 5 bases and J by 6 bases. Germline loops: CDR1 MNHEY, CDR2 SVGEGT. The CDR3 runs 16 residues. The CDR3 region is CASSPPSGLVGNEQFF. The CDR3 DNA reads TGTGCCAGCAGTCCCCCTAGCGGGTTAGTTGGCAATGAGCAGTTCTTC.

The chain uses TRBV25-1 and TRBJ1-2; D not certain. The germline V gene encodes CDR1 MGHDK and CDR2 SYGVNS. The CDR3 sequence is 14 residues long. Trimming cost V 0 bases and J 1 base, with 6 bases left between them. CDR3: CASSEYGSNYGYTF. Written as DNA, the CDR3 is TGTGCCAGCAGTGAATATGGCAGTAACTATGGCTACACCTTC.

The chain carries TRBV2 and TRBJ2-3; the match to TRBD2 covers 9 bases. The CDR3 is made up of 15 amino acids. With V trimmed by 6 bases and J by 1 base, 5 bases remained unmatched. CDR1 SNHLY and CDR2 FYNNEI come from the germline V gene. The CDR3 loop is CASSLGLAGTDTQYF. The CDR3 bases are TGTGCCAGCAGCCTGGGACTAGCCGGCACAGATACGCAGTATTTT.

This chain connects TRBV4-3 to TRBJ2-5; TRBD2 is a possible D gene (5 bases). The CDR3 is 17 amino acids. V was trimmed by 1 base and J by 1 base, leaving 16 bases between them. Germline V gene lookup returns CDR1 LGHNA and CDR2 YSLEER. In DNA, the CDR3 is TGCGCCAGCAGCCAAGTCTTTTCCCCAGCGGCCCAAGAGACCCAGTACTTC. It encodes CASSQVFSPAAQETQYF.

The chain couples TRBV6-6 to TRBJ2-2, with 7 bases that match TRBD1. There are 15 residues in the CDR3. Germline loops: CDR1 MNHNY, CDR2 SVGAGI (reference sequence). The V and J ends lost 6 bases and 1 base, in that order; junction bases with no gene match: 5. The CDR3 region has the DNA TGTGCCAGCAGACAAGGACAGGAGAACACCGGGGAGCTGTTTTTT. Its translation is CASRQGQENTGELFF.

The gene calls are TRBV4-3 and TRBJ2-7, with 8 bases lining up with TRBD1. The CDR3 totals 17 residues. V was clipped by 1 base and J by 7 bases; unmatched bases: 15. CDR1 is LGHNA, CDR2 YSLEER, per germline. The CDR3 DNA reads as TGCGCCAGCAGCCAAGGGGGAAAGACAGGGGTTGCATGGGAGCAGTACTTC. It translates to CASSQGGKTGVAWEQYF.